The clone carrying this T cell receptor (beta chain) appeared a few times. Its antigen is unidentified. The time point: patch test 3, about 24 weeks after DPC sensitization. Treatment reported: therapeutic diphenylcyclopropenone sensitization with weekly scalp DPC. This entry belongs to a study of human T cells and chemical hapten exposure. Study overall: Sensitization applied 2% DPC to approximately 2 cm by approximately 2 cm of upper inner arm skin. Overall study findings and caveats: Counts of expanded TCRs (at PT1) showed a positive correlation with patch test score.

Unique molecular identifiers were attached to individual cDNA molecules within the library. TCRdb passed the RACE reads through MiXCR, listing each CDR3 protein once. The repertoire holds about 90,000 distinct CDR3 sequences, roughly a tenth seen once, with 1% to 1.2% in the top ten. Germline lookup yields CDR1 SGHTA and CDR2 FQGNSA. Trimming removed 5 bases from V and 5 bases from J, with 9 bases in between. The CDR3 runs 13 residues. Sample: whole blood, taken in connection with sensitization to the hapten diphenylcyclopropenone (DPC). The chain uses TRBV7-2 and TRBJ2-2; D possibly uses TRBD1 or TRBD2 (5 bases each). The source is a woman in her 30s with alopecia areata. Some clones in this sample may be carry-over from other donors' samples. The CDR3 nucleotides read TGTGCCAGCAGCCAAGGGACGACCGGGGAGCTGTTTTTT. Its protein product is CASSQGTTGELFF.